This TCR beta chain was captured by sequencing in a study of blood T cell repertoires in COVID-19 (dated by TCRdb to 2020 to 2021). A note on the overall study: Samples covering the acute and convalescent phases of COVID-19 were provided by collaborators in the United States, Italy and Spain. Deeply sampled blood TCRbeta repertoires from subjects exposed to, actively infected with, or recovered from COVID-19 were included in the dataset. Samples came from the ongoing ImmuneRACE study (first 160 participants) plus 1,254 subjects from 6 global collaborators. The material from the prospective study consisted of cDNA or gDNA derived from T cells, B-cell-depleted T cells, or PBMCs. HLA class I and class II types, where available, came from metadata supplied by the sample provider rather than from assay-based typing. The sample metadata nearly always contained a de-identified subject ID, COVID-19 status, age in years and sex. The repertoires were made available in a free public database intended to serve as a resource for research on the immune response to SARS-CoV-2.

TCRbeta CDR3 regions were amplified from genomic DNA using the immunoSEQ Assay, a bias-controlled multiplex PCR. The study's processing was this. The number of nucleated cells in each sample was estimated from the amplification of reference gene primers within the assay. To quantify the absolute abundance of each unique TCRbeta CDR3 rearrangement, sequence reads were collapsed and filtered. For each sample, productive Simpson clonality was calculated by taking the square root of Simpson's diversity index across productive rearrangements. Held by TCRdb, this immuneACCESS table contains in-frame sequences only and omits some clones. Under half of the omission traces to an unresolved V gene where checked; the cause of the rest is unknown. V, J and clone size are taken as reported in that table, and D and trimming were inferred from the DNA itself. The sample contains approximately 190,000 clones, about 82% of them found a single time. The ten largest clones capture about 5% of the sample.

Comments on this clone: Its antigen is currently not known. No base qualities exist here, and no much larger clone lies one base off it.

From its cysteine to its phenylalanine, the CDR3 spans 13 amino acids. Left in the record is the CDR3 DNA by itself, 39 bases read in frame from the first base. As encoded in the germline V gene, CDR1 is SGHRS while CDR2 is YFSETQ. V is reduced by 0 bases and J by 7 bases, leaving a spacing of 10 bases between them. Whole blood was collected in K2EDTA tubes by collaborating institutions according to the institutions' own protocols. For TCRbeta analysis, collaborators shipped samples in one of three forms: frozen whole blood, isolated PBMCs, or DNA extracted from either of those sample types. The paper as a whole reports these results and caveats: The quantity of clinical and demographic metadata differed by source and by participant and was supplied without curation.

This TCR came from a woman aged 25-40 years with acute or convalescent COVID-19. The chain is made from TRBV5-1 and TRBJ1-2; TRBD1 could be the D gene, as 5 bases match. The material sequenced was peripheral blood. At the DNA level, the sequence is TGCGCCAGCAGCTTGGCAGGGTCGGGTGGCTACACCTTC. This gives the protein CASSLAGSGGYTF. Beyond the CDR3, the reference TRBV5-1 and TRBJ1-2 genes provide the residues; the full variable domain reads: KAGVTQTPRYLIKTRGQQVTLSCSPISGHRSVSWYQQTPGQGLQFLFEYFSETQRNKGNFPGRFSGRQFSNSRSEMNVSTLELGDSALYLCASSLAGSGGYTFGSGTRLTVV.